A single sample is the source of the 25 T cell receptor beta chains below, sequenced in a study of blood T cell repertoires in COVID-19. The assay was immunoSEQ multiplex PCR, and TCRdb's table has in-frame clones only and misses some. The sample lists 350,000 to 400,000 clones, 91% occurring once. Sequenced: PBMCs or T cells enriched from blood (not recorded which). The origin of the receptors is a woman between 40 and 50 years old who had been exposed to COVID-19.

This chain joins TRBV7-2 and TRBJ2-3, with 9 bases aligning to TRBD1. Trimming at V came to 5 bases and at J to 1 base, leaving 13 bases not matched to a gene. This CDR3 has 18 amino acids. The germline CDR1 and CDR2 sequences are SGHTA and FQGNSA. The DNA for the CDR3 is TGTGCCAGCAGCCCTAAGGGGACAGGGCTAGGGGGCACAGATACGCAGTATTTT. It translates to CASSPKGTGLGGTDTQYF.

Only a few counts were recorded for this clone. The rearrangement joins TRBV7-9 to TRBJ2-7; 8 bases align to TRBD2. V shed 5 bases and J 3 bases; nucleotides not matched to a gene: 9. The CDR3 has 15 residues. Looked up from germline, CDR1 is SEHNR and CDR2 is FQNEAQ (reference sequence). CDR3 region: CASSQRTSLNYEQYF. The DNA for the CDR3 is TGTGCCAGCAGCCAGCGGACTAGCCTAAACTACGAGCAGTACTTC.

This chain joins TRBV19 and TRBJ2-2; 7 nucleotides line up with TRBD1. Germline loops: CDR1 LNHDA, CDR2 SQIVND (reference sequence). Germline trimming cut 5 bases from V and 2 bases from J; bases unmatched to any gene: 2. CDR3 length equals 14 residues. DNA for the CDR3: TGTGCCAGTAGTTACAGGGGAAACACCGGGGAGCTGTTTTTT. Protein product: CASSYRGNTGELFF.

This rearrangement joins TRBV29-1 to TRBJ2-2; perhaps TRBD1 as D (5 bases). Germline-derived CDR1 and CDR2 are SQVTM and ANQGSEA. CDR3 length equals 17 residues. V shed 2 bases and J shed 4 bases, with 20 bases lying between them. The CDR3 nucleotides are TGCAGCGTTGAATTTCAAGGGGAATCCCGTATCACCGGGGAGCTGTTTTTT. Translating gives CSVEFQGESRITGELFF.

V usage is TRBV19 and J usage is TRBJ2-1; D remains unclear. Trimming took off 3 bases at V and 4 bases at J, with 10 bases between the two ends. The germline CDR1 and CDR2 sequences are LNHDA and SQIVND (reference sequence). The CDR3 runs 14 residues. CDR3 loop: CASSIRHGYNEQFF. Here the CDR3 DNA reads TGTGCCAGTAGTATCCGACACGGATACAATGAGCAGTTCTTC.

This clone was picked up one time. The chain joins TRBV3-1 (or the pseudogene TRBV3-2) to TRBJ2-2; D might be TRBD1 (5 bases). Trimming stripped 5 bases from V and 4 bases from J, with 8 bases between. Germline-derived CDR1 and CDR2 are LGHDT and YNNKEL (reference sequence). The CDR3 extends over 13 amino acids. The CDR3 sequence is CASSVRVTGELFF. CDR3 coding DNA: TGTGCCAGCAGCGTCAGGGTCACCGGGGAGCTGTTTTTT.

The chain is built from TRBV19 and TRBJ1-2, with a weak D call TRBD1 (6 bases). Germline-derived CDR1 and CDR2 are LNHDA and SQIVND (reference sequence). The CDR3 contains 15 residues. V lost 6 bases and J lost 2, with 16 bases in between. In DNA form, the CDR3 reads TGTGCCAGTAGCCCTCAGAACAGGGTAAACTATGGCTACACCTTC. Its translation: CASSPQNRVNYGYTF.

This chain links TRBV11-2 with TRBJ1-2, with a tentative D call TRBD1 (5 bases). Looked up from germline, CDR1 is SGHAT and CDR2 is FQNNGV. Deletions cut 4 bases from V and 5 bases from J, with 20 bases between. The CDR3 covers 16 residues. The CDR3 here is CASSSPRVRVGYGYTF. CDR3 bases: TGTGCCAGCAGCTCCCCCAGAGTCAGGGTCGGATATGGCTACACCTTC.

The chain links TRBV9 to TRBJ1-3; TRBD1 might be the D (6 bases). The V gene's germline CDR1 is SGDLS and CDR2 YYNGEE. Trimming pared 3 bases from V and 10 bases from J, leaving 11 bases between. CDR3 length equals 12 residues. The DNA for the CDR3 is TGTGCCAGCAGCGAAAAGGGGGGGACCATATATTTT. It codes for CASSEKGGTIYF.

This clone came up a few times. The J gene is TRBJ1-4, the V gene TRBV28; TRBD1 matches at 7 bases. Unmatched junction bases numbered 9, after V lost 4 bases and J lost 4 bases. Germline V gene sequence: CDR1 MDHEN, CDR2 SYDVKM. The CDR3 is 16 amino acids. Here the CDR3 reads CASSSLGGGGNEKLFF. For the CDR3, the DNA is TGTGCCAGCAGTTCCCTAGGAGGGGGCGGTAATGAAAAACTGTTTTTT.

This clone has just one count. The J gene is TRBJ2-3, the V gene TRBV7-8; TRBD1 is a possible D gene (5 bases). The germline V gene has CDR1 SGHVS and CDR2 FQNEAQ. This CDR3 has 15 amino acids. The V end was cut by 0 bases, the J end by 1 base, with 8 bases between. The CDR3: CASSLAGHGTDTQYF. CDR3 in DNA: TGTGCCAGCAGCTTAGCGGGGCATGGCACAGATACGCAGTATTTT.

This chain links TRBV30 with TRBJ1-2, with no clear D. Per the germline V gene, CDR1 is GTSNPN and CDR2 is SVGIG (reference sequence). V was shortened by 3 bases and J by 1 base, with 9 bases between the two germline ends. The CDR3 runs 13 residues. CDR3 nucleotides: TGTGCCTGGAGGTTTCAGGATAACTATGGCTACACCTTC. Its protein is CAWRFQDNYGYTF.

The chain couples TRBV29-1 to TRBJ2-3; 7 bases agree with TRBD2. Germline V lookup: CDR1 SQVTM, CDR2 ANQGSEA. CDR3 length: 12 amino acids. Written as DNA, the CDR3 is TGCAGGGCTAGCGGCCCAAGGAATACGCAGTATTTT. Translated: CRASGPRNTQYF.

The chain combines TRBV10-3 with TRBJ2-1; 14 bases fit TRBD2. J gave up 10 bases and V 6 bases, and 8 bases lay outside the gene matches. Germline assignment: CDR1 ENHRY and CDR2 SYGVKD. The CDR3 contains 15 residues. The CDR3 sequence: CAIRGGLAGGGEQFF. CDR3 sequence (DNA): TGTGCCATCAGAGGAGGACTAGCGGGAGGTGGAGAGCAGTTCTTC.

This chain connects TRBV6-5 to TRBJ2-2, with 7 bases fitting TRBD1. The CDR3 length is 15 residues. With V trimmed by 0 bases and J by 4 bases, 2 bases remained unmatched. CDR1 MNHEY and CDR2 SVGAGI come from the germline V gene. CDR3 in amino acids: CASSYSGDSTGELFF. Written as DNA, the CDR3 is TGTGCCAGCAGTTACTCGGGGGACAGCACCGGGGAGCTGTTTTTT.

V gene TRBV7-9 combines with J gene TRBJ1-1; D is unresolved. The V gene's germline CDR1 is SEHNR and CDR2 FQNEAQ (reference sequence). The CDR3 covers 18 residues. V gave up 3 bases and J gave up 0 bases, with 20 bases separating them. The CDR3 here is CASSFLAVSVSMNTEAFF. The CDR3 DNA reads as TGTGCCAGCAGCTTTCTTGCGGTGTCTGTGAGTATGAACACTGAAGCTTTCTTT.

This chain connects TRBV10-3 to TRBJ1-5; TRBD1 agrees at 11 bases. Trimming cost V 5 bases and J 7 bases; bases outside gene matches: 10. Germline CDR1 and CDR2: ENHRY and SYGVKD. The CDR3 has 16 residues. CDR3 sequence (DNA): TGTGCCATCAGTTCGAGGACAGGGGGCGATGGACAGCCCCAGCATTTT. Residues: CAISSRTGGDGQPQHF.

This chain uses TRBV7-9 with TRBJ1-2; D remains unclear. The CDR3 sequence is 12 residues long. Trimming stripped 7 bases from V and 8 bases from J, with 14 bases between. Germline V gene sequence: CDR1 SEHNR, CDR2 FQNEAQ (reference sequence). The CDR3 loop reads CASTYITAGYTF. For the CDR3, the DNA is TGTGCCAGCACCTATATAACAGCAGGCTACACCTTC. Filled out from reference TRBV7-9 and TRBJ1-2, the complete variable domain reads DTGVSQNPRHKITKRGQNVTFRCDPISEHNRLYWYRQTLGQGPEFLTYFQNEAQLEKSRLLSDRFSAERPKGSFSTLEIQRTEQGDSAMYLCASTYITAGYTFGSGTRLTVV.

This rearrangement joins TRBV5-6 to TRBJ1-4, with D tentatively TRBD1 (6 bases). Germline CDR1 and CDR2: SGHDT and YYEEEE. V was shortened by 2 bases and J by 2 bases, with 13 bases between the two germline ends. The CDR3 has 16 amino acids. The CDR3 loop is CASSFMYQGTNEKLFF. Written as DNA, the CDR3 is TGTGCCAGCAGCTTTATGTACCAGGGGACTAATGAAAAACTGTTTTTT.

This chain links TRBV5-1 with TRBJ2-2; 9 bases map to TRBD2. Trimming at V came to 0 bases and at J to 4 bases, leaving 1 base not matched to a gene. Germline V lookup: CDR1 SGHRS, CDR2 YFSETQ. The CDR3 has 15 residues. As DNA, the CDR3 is TGCGCCAGCAGCTTGGTTAGCGGGAGCACCGGGGAGCTGTTTTTT. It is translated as CASSLVSGSTGELFF.

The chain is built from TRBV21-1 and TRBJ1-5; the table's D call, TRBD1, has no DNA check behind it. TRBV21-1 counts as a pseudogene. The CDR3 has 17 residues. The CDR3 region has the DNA TGTGCCAGCAGCAAAATGGGGGACGGACAGCACAATCAGCCCCAGCATTTT. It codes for CASSKMGDGQHNQPQHF.

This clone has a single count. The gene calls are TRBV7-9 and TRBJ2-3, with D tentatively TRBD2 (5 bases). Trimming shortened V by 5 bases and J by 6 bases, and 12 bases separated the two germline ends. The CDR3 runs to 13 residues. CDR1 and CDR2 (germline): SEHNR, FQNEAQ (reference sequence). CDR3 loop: CASSTTRTDTQYF. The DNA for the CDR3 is TGTGCCAGCAGCACCACTAGAACCGATACGCAGTATTTT. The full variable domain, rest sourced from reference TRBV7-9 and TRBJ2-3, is DTGVSQNPRHKITKRGQNVTFRCDPISEHNRLYWYRQTLGQGPEFLTYFQNEAQLEKSRLLSDRFSAERPKGSFSTLEIQRTEQGDSAMYLCASSTTRTDTQYFGPGTRLTVL.

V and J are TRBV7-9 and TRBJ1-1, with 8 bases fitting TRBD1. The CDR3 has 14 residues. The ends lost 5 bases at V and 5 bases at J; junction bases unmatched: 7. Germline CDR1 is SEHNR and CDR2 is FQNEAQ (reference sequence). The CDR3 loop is CASSRQGAMTEAFF. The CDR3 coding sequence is TGTGCCAGCAGCCGCCAGGGGGCTATGACTGAAGCTTTCTTT.

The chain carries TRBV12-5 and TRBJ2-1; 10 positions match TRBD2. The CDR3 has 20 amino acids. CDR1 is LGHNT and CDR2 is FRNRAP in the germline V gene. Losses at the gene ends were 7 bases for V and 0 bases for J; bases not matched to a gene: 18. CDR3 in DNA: TGTGCTAGTGCTTTTGGGCCAACTAGCGGGGCGACTAGCTCCTACAATGAGCAGTTCTTC. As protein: CASAFGPTSGATSSYNEQFF.

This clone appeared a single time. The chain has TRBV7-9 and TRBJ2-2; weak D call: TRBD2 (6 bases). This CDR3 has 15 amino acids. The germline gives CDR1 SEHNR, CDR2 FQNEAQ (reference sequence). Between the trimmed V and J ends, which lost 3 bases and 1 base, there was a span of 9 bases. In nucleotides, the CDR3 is TGTGCCAGCAGCTTTCTGGAGGGGAACACCGGGGAGCTGTTTTTT. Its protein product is CASSFLEGNTGELFF.